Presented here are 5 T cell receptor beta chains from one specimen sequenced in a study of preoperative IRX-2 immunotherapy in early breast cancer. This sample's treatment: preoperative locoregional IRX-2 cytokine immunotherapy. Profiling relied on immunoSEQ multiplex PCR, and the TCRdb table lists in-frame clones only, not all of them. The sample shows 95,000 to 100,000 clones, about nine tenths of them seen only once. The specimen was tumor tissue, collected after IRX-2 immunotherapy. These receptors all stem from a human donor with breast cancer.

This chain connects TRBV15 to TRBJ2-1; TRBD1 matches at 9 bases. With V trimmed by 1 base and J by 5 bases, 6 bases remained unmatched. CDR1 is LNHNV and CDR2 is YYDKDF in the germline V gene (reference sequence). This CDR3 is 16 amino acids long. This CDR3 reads CATSRGGQGMDNEQFF. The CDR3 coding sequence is TGTGCCACCAGCAGAGGAGGACAGGGGATGGACAATGAGCAGTTCTTC.

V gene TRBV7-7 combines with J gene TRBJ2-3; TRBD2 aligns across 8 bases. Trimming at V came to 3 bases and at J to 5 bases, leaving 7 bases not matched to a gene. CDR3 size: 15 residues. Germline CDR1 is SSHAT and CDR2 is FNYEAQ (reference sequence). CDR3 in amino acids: CASSLYAGGQDTQYF. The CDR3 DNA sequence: TGTGCCAGCAGCTTGTATGCGGGGGGTCAAGATACGCAGTATTTT.

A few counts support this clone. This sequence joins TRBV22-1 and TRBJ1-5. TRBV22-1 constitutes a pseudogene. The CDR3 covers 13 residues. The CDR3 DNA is TGTGCCAGCAGCGTATATAGCAATCAGCCCCAGCATTTT. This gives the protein CASSVYSNQPQHF.

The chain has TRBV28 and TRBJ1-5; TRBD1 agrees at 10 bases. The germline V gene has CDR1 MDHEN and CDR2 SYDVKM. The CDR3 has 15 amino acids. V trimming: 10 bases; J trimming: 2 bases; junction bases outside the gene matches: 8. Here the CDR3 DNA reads TGTGCCACCACGGGGACAGGGGAGGGCAATCAGCCCCAGCATTTT. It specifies CATTGTGEGNQPQHF.

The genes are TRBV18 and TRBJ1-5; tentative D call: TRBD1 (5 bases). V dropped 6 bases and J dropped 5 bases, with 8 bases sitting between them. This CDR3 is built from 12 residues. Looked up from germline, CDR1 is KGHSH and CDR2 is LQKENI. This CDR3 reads CASSSGDQPQHF. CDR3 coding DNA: TGTGCCAGCTCCTCGGGGGATCAGCCCCAGCATTTT.